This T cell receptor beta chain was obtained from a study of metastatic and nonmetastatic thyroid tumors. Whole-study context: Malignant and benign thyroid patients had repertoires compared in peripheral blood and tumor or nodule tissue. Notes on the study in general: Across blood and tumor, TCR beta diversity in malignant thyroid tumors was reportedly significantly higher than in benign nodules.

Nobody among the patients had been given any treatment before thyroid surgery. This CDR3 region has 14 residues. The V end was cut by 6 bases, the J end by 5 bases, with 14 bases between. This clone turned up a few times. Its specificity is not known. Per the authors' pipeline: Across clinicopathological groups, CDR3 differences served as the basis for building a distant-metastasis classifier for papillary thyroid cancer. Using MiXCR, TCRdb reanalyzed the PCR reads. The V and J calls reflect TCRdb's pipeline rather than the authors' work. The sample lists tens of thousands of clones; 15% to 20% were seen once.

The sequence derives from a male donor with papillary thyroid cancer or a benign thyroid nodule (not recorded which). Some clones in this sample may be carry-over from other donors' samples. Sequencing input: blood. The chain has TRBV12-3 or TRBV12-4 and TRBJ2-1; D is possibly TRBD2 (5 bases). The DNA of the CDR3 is TGTGCCAGCAGCCGCCGTGACTACCACAATGAGCAGTTCTTC. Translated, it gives CASSRRDYHNEQFF.